This record covers a single T cell receptor (beta chain). Data came from immunoSEQ multiplex PCR; TCRdb stores just in-frame clones and leaves some out. Seen here are about 170,000 clones, approximately 82% observed once, and the top ten hold 3.5% to 4%. The data derive from a study of blood T cell repertoires in COVID-19. Study summary: Spain, Italy and the United States supplied samples that represented acute and convalescent COVID-19. Sources were T cells, B-cell-depleted T cells, or PBMCs; the material itself was cDNA or gDNA.

Germline CDR1 and CDR2: ENHRY and SYGVKD. V lost 6 bases, J lost 5 bases, and 6 bases stayed unmatched. CDR3 size: 13 residues. Which cohort a participant joined came from the clinical history participants gave. V is TRBV10-3 and J is TRBJ1-1, with TRBD1 matching 7 bases. The sequence derives from a woman between 45 and 65 years old in a cohort exposed to, infected with or recovered from COVID-19 (not recorded which). The sample consisted of PBMCs or T cells enriched from blood (not recorded which). This CDR3 reads CAISRDSITEAFF. Written as DNA, the CDR3 is TGTGCCATCAGCCGGGACAGTATTACTGAAGCTTTCTTT.